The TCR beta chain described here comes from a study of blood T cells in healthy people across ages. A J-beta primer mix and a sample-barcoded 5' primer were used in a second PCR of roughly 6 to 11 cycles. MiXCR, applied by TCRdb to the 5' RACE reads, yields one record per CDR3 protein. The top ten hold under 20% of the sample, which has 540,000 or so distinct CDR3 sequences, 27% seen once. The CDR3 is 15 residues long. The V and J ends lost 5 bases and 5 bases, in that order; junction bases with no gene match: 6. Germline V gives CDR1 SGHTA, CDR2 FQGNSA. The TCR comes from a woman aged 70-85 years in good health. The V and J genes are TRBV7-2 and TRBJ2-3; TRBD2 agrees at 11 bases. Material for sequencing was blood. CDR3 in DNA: TGTGCCAGCAGCCAACCTAGCGGGGGGAGAGATACGCAGTATTTT. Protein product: CASSQPSGGRDTQYF.